This TCR beta chain was documented in a study of blood T cell repertoires in COVID-19. Looking at the study overall: Specimens from acute and convalescent COVID-19 originated in the United States, Italy and Spain. From T cells, B-cell-depleted T cells, or PBMCs came the material, which was cDNA or gDNA.

Adults between about 18 and 95 years of age took part from some 25 US areas. Membership in each cohort depended on participant-reported clinical history. V was cut by 2 bases and J by 4 bases, with 10 bases left in between. CDR1 SGHTS and CDR2 YDEGEE come from the germline V gene. CDR3 length: 14 amino acids. Method: immunoSEQ multiplex PCR; TCRdb's copy keeps in-frame clones and lacks some. This sample has approximately 250,000 clones, with around four fifths found just once. The receptor was isolated from a man younger than 45 with acute COVID-19. The material sequenced was PBMCs or T cells enriched from blood (not recorded which). The chain combines TRBV5-8 with TRBJ1-5; TRBD1 might be the D (6 bases). The CDR3 protein is CASSLGTWNQPQHF. CDR3 bases: TGTGCCAGCAGCTTAGGGACATGGAATCAGCCCCAGCATTTT.